Below, one TCR beta chain is given with its context. Its antigen remains unidentified. No clone much larger than this one lies a single base away; base qualities are absent. The data are from a study of T cell responses to AZD1222 COVID-19 vaccine (dated by TCRdb to the early 2020s). Broadly, across the study: AZD1222 recipients whose second dose came at about 4 weeks and those whose second dose came at about 12 weeks were combined into one group, since spike-specific TCR depth and breadth did not differ between the two schedules. A total of just over 230 trial participants underwent TCR sequencing, of whom roughly 210 had received two doses of AZD1222 and some 26 had received two doses of the MenACWY control vaccine. Trial participants were enrolled by age into 18-55, 56-69 and 70-plus year subgroups, with about 150, 27 and 61 TCR-sequenced participants respectively. General conclusions and limits of the study: Only a handful of AZD1222 recipients were SARS-CoV-2 seropositive at baseline, limiting conclusions about previously exposed vaccinees. After two AZD1222 doses, spike-specific TCR breadth and depth were significantly higher than at day 0 and than in MenACWY recipients. Because no day 14 peak-response samples were available, the repertoires could be characterized only after the peak T cell response. In the small 56-69-year group, the increase in depth fell short of significance, most likely because of low power. Reportedly, almost half of the unique spike-specific TCRs recognized epitopes lying outside the regions that are mutated in the B.1.351 and B.1.1.7 variants. Most participants were white British and females outnumbered males, and the authors suggested that clonal diversity may have been underestimated. The whole spike protein was spanned by vaccine-associated CD4 TCRs, and dominant responses were seen in regions 160-218 and 743-854.

CDR3 length: 13 amino acids, cysteine to phenylalanine. Here the CDR3 DNA is all that survives: 39 bases in frame from base 1. Ends trimmed: V by 3 bases, J by 5 bases; bases unmatched to a gene: 4. Reading the germline V gene gives CDR1 SNHLY and CDR2 FYNNEI. The CDR3 regions of human TCRbeta chains were subjected to immunosequencing. The authors' analysis ran thus. TCRs in the repertoires were compared against a reference library of SARS-CoV-2-specific TCRs that had been generated with the MIRA antigen-specificity platform. Breadth meant the fraction of unique TCRs that were SARS-CoV-2-associated, whereas depth meant the fraction of total T cells that were SARS-CoV-2-associated. Using the MIRA data, each spike-specific TCR was mapped to the spike region that the TCR reacts to and placed in a CD4 or CD8 class. Log10-transformed breadth and depth values were compared by one-way ANOVA with Sidak's multiple comparisons tests. TCRdb carries this immuneACCESS record with in-frame sequences only. Its versions omit some clonotypes, under half of them owing to an unresolved V gene in the studies checked, with the rest unexplained. V and J calls plus clone size are reproduced from that table; the DNA served to infer D and trimming. This sample is represented by around 120,000 clones; roughly 88% of them were singletons. The ten largest make up about 3.7% of the sample.

The meaning of the sample's time point label: baseline before first vaccination. Vaccinee samples came from UK trials COV001 and COV002, including a single-blind randomized controlled phase 2/3 trial of AZD1222 (ChAdOx1 nCoV-19) in healthy adults. For TCRbeta chain sequencing, PBMC samples were collected from trial participants at day 0 and at day 28 after the second dose. The receptor comes from an adult in good health. The material sequenced was peripheral blood, taken on day 0 of AZD1222 vaccination. Recombination connected TRBV2 to TRBJ2-7, and 7 junctional nucleotides match TRBD2. In nucleotides, the sequence is TGTGCCAGCAGTGATTGGGGGGGTAACGAGCAGTACTTC. Its protein reads: CASSDWGGNEQYF.